Listed below are T cell receptor beta chains from one sample, sequenced in a study of blood T cell repertoires in COVID-19. The table came from immunoSEQ multiplex PCR; TCRdb's copy has only in-frame clones and leaves some out. The sample has 150,000 or so clones, around 83% seen once. What was sequenced was peripheral blood. Receptors were obtained from a woman aged 50 to 65 in a cohort sampled during active or convalescent COVID-19. Both conserved end residues are part of each CDR3. D genes are given only for firm matches. Not every row has a clone size; where given, it reads once, few, many or a size class.

V gene,clone size,J gene,D gene,CDR3 DNA,CDR3 protein
TRBV7-6,.,TRBJ1-3,.,TGTGCCAGCAGCTCTACAGGGACCTACTCTGGAAACACCATATATTTT,CASSSTGTYSGNTIYF
TRBV11-3,.,TRBJ2-7,.,TGTGCCAGCAGTCCCGACCGGGACTGCAGCTCCTACGAGCAGTACTTC,CASSPDRDCSSYEQYF
TRBV7-2,.,TRBJ2-1,TRBD2,TGTGCCAGCAGCTCCCGAATCCGACTAGCGGGGGGACCGGATGAGCAGTTCTTC,CASSSRIRLAGGPDEQFF
TRBV7-2,.,TRBJ1-2,.,TGTGCCAGCAGCTCTCCGGGGGGTGGCCTAGGCTACACCTTC,CASSSPGGGLGYTF
TRBV14,.,TRBJ1-2,.,TGTGCCAGCAGCCAAGGACAAGGGGCGGTACGTGGCTACACCTTC,CASSQGQGAVRGYTF
TRBV9,.,TRBJ2-2,.,TGTGCCAGCAGCCAACTCAGGGGATTAAGGGGGGAGCTGTTTTTT,CASSQLRGLRGELFF
TRBV7-7,.,TRBJ2-2,TRBD2,TGTGCTAGCAGCTTAGACACTAGCGGAAACACCGGGGAGCTGTTTTTT,CASSLDTSGNTGELFF
TRBV19,.,TRBJ2-7,.,TGTGCCAGTAGTAGGGGTTTAGGGGGGGGCCCCTACGAGCAGTACTTC,CASSRGLGGGPYEQYF
TRBV11-2,.,TRBJ1-1,.,TGTGCCAGCAGCTTAGGATCAGTGAACACTGAAGCTTTCTTT,CASSLGSVNTEAFF
TRBV30,.,TRBJ1-6,.,TGTGCCTGGAGTGTACGTCAGGCCGGTTCACCCCTCCACTTT,CAWSVRQAGSPLHF
TRBV7-2,.,TRBJ2-5,TRBD1,TGTGCCAGCAGCTTATACGCGACAGGGGAGGTGGAGACCCAGTACTTC,CASSLYATGEVETQYF
TRBV30,.,TRBJ2-5,.,TGTGCCTGGAGTTGGGGAGGTGAGACCCAGTACTTC,CAWSWGGETQYF
TRBV5-1,.,TRBJ2-5,.,TGCGCCAGCAGCTTGTCGGTTAACAACCGGGGGGAGACCCAGTACTTC,CASSLSVNNRGETQYF
TRBV12-3/TRBV12-4,.,TRBJ1-2,.,TGTGCCAGCAGGCCGACGGGACTTTATGGCTACACCTTC,CASRPTGLYGYTF
TRBV4-1,once,TRBJ2-3,TRBD1,TGCGCCAGCAGCCAAGTCGTGGGACAGGGAGGCACAGATACGCAGTATTTT,CASSQVVGQGGTDTQYF
TRBV19,.,TRBJ2-7,.,TGTGCCAGTAGCCAGCATAACTATTACGAGCAGTACTTC,CASSQHNYYEQYF
TRBV18,.,TRBJ1-4,TRBD1,TGTGCCAGCTCACCACGGGACAGGGTTGAAAAACTGTTTTTT,CASSPRDRVEKLFF
TRBV7-6,.,TRBJ1-5,.,TGTGCCAGCAGATCCCTGGGAGGGGAGGGGCCCCAGCATTTT,CASRSLGGEGPQHF
TRBV27,.,TRBJ1-1,.,TGTGCCAGCAAACAAGGACAGTCGGAAGCTTTCTTT,CASKQGQSEAFF
TRBV14,.,TRBJ1-2,TRBD1,TGTGCCAGCAGCCAAGTAAGGGGGCGCCTCTATGGCTACACCTTC,CASSQVRGRLYGYTF
TRBV7-9,few,TRBJ1-3,.,TGTGCCAGCAGCGACACAGGGTTGGGAGGAAACACCATATATTTT,CASSDTGLGGNTIYF
TRBV27,.,TRBJ1-5,.,TGTGCCAGCAGTACATCGGGACTCCCGGGGCTGCCCCAGCATTTT,CASSTSGLPGLPQHF
TRBV19,.,TRBJ1-5,.,TGTGCCAGTAGTTTGAACAGGGAATATCAGTTAGATTCACGTTTTTGGCCCCAGCATTTT,CASSLNREYQLDSRFWPQHF